A selection of T cell receptor beta chains follows, all from one sample in a study of blood T cell repertoires in COVID-19. Profiled with immunoSEQ multiplex PCR; TCRdb holds only in-frame clones, not every one. Among about 170,000 clones listed, roughly four fifths were seen once. Source material: peripheral blood. Source of these receptors: a woman at least 80 years old with COVID-19, enrolled during active disease. Both conserved end residues are part of each CDR3. D genes are given only for firm matches. A clone size is listed for some rows: how often the clone was seen (once, few, many), or a class if it is expanded.

cdr3_nt cdr3_aa j_call d_call v_call clone_size
TGTGCCATCCGCTCGGGGAGGGTGGATGGCTACACCTTC CAIRSGRVDGYTF TRBJ1-2 . TRBV10-3 .
TGTGCTAGCAGCTTAGGTCCGGGGATTAACGAGCAGTACTTC CASSLGPGINEQYF TRBJ2-7 . TRBV7-7 .
TGCGCCAGCAGCACTTCCACAGGGGGCATAGGGGCTTTCTTT CASSTSTGGIGAFF TRBJ1-1 TRBD1 TRBV5-1 .
TGTGCCAGCAGCGCCCGGGACTGGCCCTACGAGCAGTACTTC CASSARDWPYEQYF TRBJ2-7 . TRBV9 .
TGTGCCAATTCCCGGGACACCCCCTACGAGCAGTACTTC CANSRDTPYEQYF TRBJ2-7 . TRBV14 few
TGCAGCGCACAGCAGTTTGATTACGAGCAGTACTTC CSAQQFDYEQYF TRBJ2-7 . TRBV29-1 .
TGTGCCAGCCGACAGGGACTTTCCTACGAGCAGTACTTC CASRQGLSYEQYF TRBJ2-7 . TRBV27 .
TGTGCCAGCCGCGGGGGGCGGGAGGGCCGAGAGACCCAGTACTTC CASRGGREGRETQYF TRBJ2-5 TRBD2 TRBV9 .
TGTGCCAGCAGTACCCCGGGACTAGCATCGGTGCAGTACTTC CASSTPGLASVQYF TRBJ2-7 TRBD2 TRBV28 .
TGTGCCAGCAGCCGACTACTTCGACTAGCGGGAGGGGAGACCCAGTACTTC CASSRLLRLAGGETQYF TRBJ2-5 TRBD2 TRBV5-8 .
TGTGCCAGCAGCTTGGACAGGGCTGGCTACACCTTC CASSLDRAGYTF TRBJ1-2 . TRBV5-4 .
TGTGCCAGCAAACAAGGAGGGCCGGGGAACACCGGGGAGCTGTTTTTT CASKQGGPGNTGELFF TRBJ2-2 . TRBV3-1/TRBV3-2 .
TGTGCCAGCAGACGGACTAGCGGGAGATCCTACGAGCAGTACTTC CASRRTSGRSYEQYF TRBJ2-7 TRBD2 TRBV28 .
TGTGCCAGCTCACCAGCAGGACAGGGGCGATATGGCTACACCTTC CASSPAGQGRYGYTF TRBJ1-2 TRBD1 TRBV18 .
TGTGCCAGCAGCCGTAGATCTACAGGGGGTAGGAACGAGCAGTACTTC CASSRRSTGGRNEQYF TRBJ2-7 TRBD1 TRBV4-2 .
TGTGCCAGCAGCCGGACAGGGAATGGCTACACCTTC CASSRTGNGYTF TRBJ1-2 TRBD1 TRBV13 .
TGTGCCAGCAGTGTAATTCGCAGCTCCTACGAGCAGTACTTC CASSVIRSSYEQYF TRBJ2-7 . TRBV2 .
TGCGCCAGCAGCCAAGGGGAGGGCCGTTTCGGAGAAAAACTGTTTTTT CASSQGEGRFGEKLFF TRBJ1-4 . TRBV4-3 .
TGTGCCAGCAGCCGACAGGGGTCGGTGGATGAAAAACTGTTTTTT CASSRQGSVDEKLFF TRBJ1-4 TRBD1 TRBV4-2 .
TGTGCCAGCTCACCGTCGGGGGTTACAGATACGCAGTATTTT CASSPSGVTDTQYF TRBJ2-3 . TRBV18 .
TGCGCCAGCAGCTTGCAGACAGGGGGCGGAAACACCATATATTTT CASSLQTGGGNTIYF TRBJ1-3 TRBD1 TRBV5-1 .
TGCGCCAGCAGTGTGGGGCGGGGGGCGAGCTCCTACAATGAGCAGTTCTTC CASSVGRGASSYNEQFF TRBJ2-1 TRBD2 TRBV23-1 once
TGTGCCAGCAGCCAGAGTGGGGCAGAGACCCAGTACTTC CASSQSGAETQYF TRBJ2-5 . TRBV7-6 .
TGCAGCGTTGACACTCTAGCGGGAGGGGGAGATACGCAGTATTTT CSVDTLAGGGDTQYF TRBJ2-3 TRBD2 TRBV29-1 .
TGTGCCAGCAGCTTAGGGCGGGTAGCGAAGGCCTACGAGCAGTACTTC CASSLGRVAKAYEQYF TRBJ2-7 . TRBV11-2 .
TGCAGCGTTGAGCCTACAGGGGGCTGGGGCACAGATACGCAGTATTTT CSVEPTGGWGTDTQYF TRBJ2-3 TRBD1 TRBV29-1 .
TGTGCCAGTAGTCCCGGCCAGGGGAGAAACACCATATATTTT CASSPGQGRNTIYF TRBJ1-3 . TRBV19 .
TGTGCCAGCCGGACTAGCGGGAGAGGAGGAAACATTCAGTACTTC CASRTSGRGGNIQYF TRBJ2-4 TRBD2 TRBV2 .
TGTGCCAGCAGTTGGGGGACAGGGGGCACTGAAGCTTTCTTT CASSWGTGGTEAFF TRBJ1-1 TRBD1 TRBV27 .
TGTGCCAGTAAAAGGGCTAGCGGTTACAATGAGCAGTTCTTC CASKRASGYNEQFF TRBJ2-1 TRBD2 TRBV19 .
TGTGCCAGCAGCCCGACAGGGGGCATGTTCTTC CASSPTGGMFF TRBJ2-1 TRBD1 TRBV7-2 once
TGTGCCAGCAGCTGGAGGGGTGCAGATACGCAGTATTTT CASSWRGADTQYF TRBJ2-3 . TRBV5-8 .
TGTGCCAGCAGTTATTACAGGGGATACGGGGAGCTGTTTTTT CASSYYRGYGELFF TRBJ2-2 TRBD1 TRBV6-5 .
TGTGCCAGCAGTGATCCGGGCACTGAAGCTTTCTTT CASSDPGTEAFF TRBJ1-1 . TRBV2 .
TGTGCCAGCAGCCAAGGGGGACTAGCTGACGAGACCCAGTACTTC CASSQGGLADETQYF TRBJ2-5 TRBD2 TRBV7-2 .
TGTGCCTGGAGTGGAAGAATGCAGGGGGCTGATTCACCCCTCCACTTT CAWSGRMQGADSPLHF TRBJ1-6 TRBD1 TRBV30 few
TGCGCCAGCCAAGTTGGGACAACGAACACCGGGGAGCTGTTTTTT CASQVGTTNTGELFF TRBJ2-2 . TRBV5-1 .
TGTGCCAGCAGCTTGCAAGACAGGGGTGGATCCTACGAGCAGTACTTC CASSLQDRGGSYEQYF TRBJ2-7 TRBD1 TRBV5-4 few
TGCAGCGTTGGGACAGGGGGCATCAACAATGAGCAGTTCTTC CSVGTGGINNEQFF TRBJ2-1 TRBD1 TRBV29-1 .
TGCGCCAGCAGCCGAGGGACAAGCTCCTATAATTCACCCCTCCACTTT CASSRGTSSYNSPLHF TRBJ1-6 . TRBV4-1 .
TGTGCCAGCAGCTTAGTGGCGGGGGATACACAAGAGACCCAGTACTTC CASSLVAGDTQETQYF TRBJ2-5 TRBD2 TRBV7-2 few
TGTGCCAGTAGTAAACAGGATAGCTCCTACGAGCAGTACTTC CASSKQDSSYEQYF TRBJ2-7 . TRBV19 .
TGTGCCAGCCAGGACAGAGCCTATCAGCCCCAGCATTTT CASQDRAYQPQHF TRBJ1-5 . TRBV2 .
TGTGCCAGCATCGGGGGGAGAGATACGCAGTATTTT CASIGGRDTQYF TRBJ2-3 TRBD2 TRBV2 .
TGTGCCAGTACCAAGCAGCTAGCGGGGGGGCCTAATGAGCAGTTCTTC CASTKQLAGGPNEQFF TRBJ2-1 TRBD2 TRBV19 .
TGTGCCAGCACCCGACAGCTCCACACAGATACGCAGTATTTT CASTRQLHTDTQYF TRBJ2-3 . TRBV28 .
TGCAGCGTAGACAGTCGCACAGATACGCAGTATTTT CSVDSRTDTQYF TRBJ2-3 . TRBV29-1 .
TGTGCCAGCAGCTCCGGGACAGGAGACCCCTATGGCTACACCTTC CASSSGTGDPYGYTF TRBJ1-2 TRBD1 TRBV5-6 .
TGTGCCAGCAGTGAATATACGGGGGGTATTGGCTACACCTTC CASSEYTGGIGYTF TRBJ1-2 . TRBV25-1 .
TGTGCCACCAGCCCAAGGCGGGATAGCAATCAGCCCCAGCATTTT CATSPRRDSNQPQHF TRBJ1-5 . TRBV15 .
TGTGCCAGCAGCCCCGGCTCCTACGAGCAGTACTTC CASSPGSYEQYF TRBJ2-7 . TRBV7-2 .
TGTGCCAGCAGCCAGGGACTAGCGGGGGGCACAGATACGCAGTATTTT CASSQGLAGGTDTQYF TRBJ2-3 TRBD2 TRBV3-1/TRBV3-2 .
TGTGCCAGCAGCTTATTTGGAAGGCTAGCGGGAGGCTTGTCATCCCCGTTCTTC CASSLFGRLAGGLSSPFF TRBJ2-1 TRBD2 TRBV13 .
TGTGCCAGCAGCTTACTTCTAGGGGTCGGGGAGCTGTTTTTT CASSLLLGVGELFF TRBJ2-2 . TRBV5-4 few
TGTGCCAGCAGTCATCTTAAGACGGGGTTGCACGCTGAAGCTTTCTTT CASSHLKTGLHAEAFF TRBJ1-1 . TRBV27 .